This is a list of T cell receptor beta chains from one sample in a study of human T cells and chemical hapten exposure. MiXCR, applied by TCRdb to the RACE reads, yields one record per CDR3 protein. The table has roughly 260,000 distinct CDR3 sequences, about 9% seen once. This specimen was whole blood, taken in connection with sensitization to the hapten diphenylcyclopropenone (DPC). These receptors all come from a woman aged 40 to 49 with alopecia areata. Some clones in this sample may be carry-over from other donors' samples. Both conserved end residues are part of each CDR3. D genes are given only for firm matches. Size is omitted from some rows. Given values are once, few, many or a class for expanded clones.

>-|TRBJ2-1|TRBD2|TRBV20-1
CSASWAASGRDIRNEQFF
TGCAGTGCTAGTTGGGCGGCTAGCGGGAGAGACATACGCAATGAGCAGTTCTTC
>many|TRBJ2-1|-|TRBV7-2
CASSLMSLGNEQFF
TGTGCCAGCAGCTTAATGTCCCTTGGCAATGAGCAGTTCTTC
>-|TRBJ2-1|-|TRBV5-1
CASSLATIGGPNEQFF
TGCGCCAGCAGCTTGGCGACGATCGGGGGTCCAAATGAGCAGTTCTTC
>-|TRBJ2-1|TRBD2|TRBV12-3/TRBV12-4
CASSLGASGSSEQFF
TGTGCCAGCAGTTTAGGGGCTAGCGGGAGCTCTGAGCAGTTCTTC
>many|TRBJ1-5|-|TRBV6-4
CASSAMGGSNQPQHF
TGTGCCAGCAGTGCTATGGGCGGGAGCAATCAGCCCCAGCATTTT
>few|TRBJ2-2|-|TRBV6-1
CASSEAVWAGELFF
TGTGCCAGCAGTGAAGCAGTATGGGCCGGGGAGCTGTTTTTT
>few|TRBJ2-2|TRBD2|TRBV6-2/TRBV6-3
CASSLLGTRTGELFF
TGTGCCAGCAGTCTCCTCGGGACTAGGACCGGGGAGCTGTTTTTT
>few|TRBJ2-3|TRBD2|TRBV7-8
CASSSKREGRVDTQYF
TGTGCCAGCAGCTCGAAGCGGGAGGGCCGGGTAGATACGCAGTATTTT
>few|TRBJ2-5|TRBD1|TRBV18
CASFRDRQETQYF
TGTGCCAGCTTCCGGGACAGACAAGAGACCCAGTACTTC
>once|TRBJ1-1|TRBD1|TRBV27
CASSRGTVGEAFF
TGTGCCAGCAGCAGAGGGACAGTCGGTGAAGCTTTCTTT
>few|TRBJ2-7|TRBD2|TRBV6-5
CASSLGLAGVQQYF
TGTGCCAGCAGTCTGGGACTAGCGGGAGTACAGCAGTACTTC